This T cell receptor beta chain was profiled in a study of CD8 T cells in Susac syndrome. The RNA input was roughly 0.45 to 1 ug, and it was reverse transcribed with random hexamers. immunoSEQ multiplex PCR amplified TCR beta CDR3 across 54 Vbeta, 13 Jbeta. One entry per CDR3 protein results from TCRdb running MiXCR on the immunoSEQ multiplex PCR reads. The sample has around 130,000 distinct CDR3 sequences; approximately 94% are singletons. Only one count was recorded for this clonotype. Negative isolation was used for CD8+ and CD4+ T cells, and FACS enrichment was applied to TEMRA cells. The clonotype comes from a human donor with multiple sclerosis. The sample consisted of CD4+ T cells from PBMCs.

CDR3 loop: CSARYPSGYEQYF. The CDR3 coding sequence is TGCAGTGCTAGGTATCCATCGGGCTACGAGCAGTACTTC. This chain uses TRBV20-1 with TRBJ2-7; D gene ambiguous. The CDR3 sequence is 13 residues long. Germline V gene lookup returns CDR1 DFQATT and CDR2 SNEGSKA (reference sequence). The V and J ends lost 3 bases and 3 bases respectively, with 12 bases between them.